This TCR beta chain was obtained from a study of T-cell memory formation after mild COVID-19. Whole-study context: Largely donor-specific TCR clusters were found. Study findings and constraints: A second wave of clones peaked on day 37, and their SARS-CoV-2 specificity went unconfirmed. Researchers found some responding clones in pre-infection memory, a sign that cross-reactive memory joined.

The CDR3 has 14 amino acids. V was pared by 3 bases and J by 4 bases, with 12 bases between. Each CDR3 protein is one row after TCRdb ran MiXCR on the 5' RACE reads. The sample comprises about 200,000 distinct CDR3 sequences, around 9.1% of which are singletons, and roughly 3.5% rests with the top ten. This clonotype was seen repeatedly, ten times or more. The antigen remains undetermined. The chain is built from TRBV12-3 or TRBV12-4 and TRBJ1-2; no firm D call. The material sequenced was PBMCs or a T cell subset sorted from them (not recorded which). The source of this sequence is a man younger than 35 who had mild COVID-19 (a few samples of this study predate the infection). Cell type and time point are not known. The CDR3 loop is CASSLLRSSYGYTF. As DNA, the CDR3 is TGTGCCAGCAGTTTGCTCCGCAGCTCCTATGGCTACACCTTC.